The entry that follows covers one T cell receptor beta chain sequence. Study processing details: Nucleated cell number was recorded as an estimate derived from reference gene primer amplification. The assay was immunoSEQ multiplex PCR, and TCRdb's table has in-frame clones only and misses some. V, J and clone size derive from that table, while D and trimming were established from the DNA sequence. The sample includes about 71,000 clones, around 85% of them seen just once. Germline V lookup: CDR1 SGHNT, CDR2 YYREEE (reference sequence). V dropped 0 bases and J dropped 4; count of bases not matched to a gene: 4. There are 16 residues in the CDR3. The data stem from a study of blood T cell repertoires in COVID-19. In the study overall: Donors in the United States, Italy and Spain gave samples during acute or convalescent COVID-19. The cDNA or gDNA used as material had been derived from T cells, B-cell-depleted T cells, or PBMCs.

The chain is built from TRBV5-4 and TRBJ2-2, with TRBD2 identical over 9 bases. This TCR derives from a man older than 75 with acute or convalescent COVID-19. Sequencing was carried out using peripheral blood. CDR3 region: CASSLGLAGATGELFF. The DNA for the CDR3 is TGTGCCAGCAGCTTGGGATTAGCGGGGGCCACCGGGGAGCTGTTTTTT.